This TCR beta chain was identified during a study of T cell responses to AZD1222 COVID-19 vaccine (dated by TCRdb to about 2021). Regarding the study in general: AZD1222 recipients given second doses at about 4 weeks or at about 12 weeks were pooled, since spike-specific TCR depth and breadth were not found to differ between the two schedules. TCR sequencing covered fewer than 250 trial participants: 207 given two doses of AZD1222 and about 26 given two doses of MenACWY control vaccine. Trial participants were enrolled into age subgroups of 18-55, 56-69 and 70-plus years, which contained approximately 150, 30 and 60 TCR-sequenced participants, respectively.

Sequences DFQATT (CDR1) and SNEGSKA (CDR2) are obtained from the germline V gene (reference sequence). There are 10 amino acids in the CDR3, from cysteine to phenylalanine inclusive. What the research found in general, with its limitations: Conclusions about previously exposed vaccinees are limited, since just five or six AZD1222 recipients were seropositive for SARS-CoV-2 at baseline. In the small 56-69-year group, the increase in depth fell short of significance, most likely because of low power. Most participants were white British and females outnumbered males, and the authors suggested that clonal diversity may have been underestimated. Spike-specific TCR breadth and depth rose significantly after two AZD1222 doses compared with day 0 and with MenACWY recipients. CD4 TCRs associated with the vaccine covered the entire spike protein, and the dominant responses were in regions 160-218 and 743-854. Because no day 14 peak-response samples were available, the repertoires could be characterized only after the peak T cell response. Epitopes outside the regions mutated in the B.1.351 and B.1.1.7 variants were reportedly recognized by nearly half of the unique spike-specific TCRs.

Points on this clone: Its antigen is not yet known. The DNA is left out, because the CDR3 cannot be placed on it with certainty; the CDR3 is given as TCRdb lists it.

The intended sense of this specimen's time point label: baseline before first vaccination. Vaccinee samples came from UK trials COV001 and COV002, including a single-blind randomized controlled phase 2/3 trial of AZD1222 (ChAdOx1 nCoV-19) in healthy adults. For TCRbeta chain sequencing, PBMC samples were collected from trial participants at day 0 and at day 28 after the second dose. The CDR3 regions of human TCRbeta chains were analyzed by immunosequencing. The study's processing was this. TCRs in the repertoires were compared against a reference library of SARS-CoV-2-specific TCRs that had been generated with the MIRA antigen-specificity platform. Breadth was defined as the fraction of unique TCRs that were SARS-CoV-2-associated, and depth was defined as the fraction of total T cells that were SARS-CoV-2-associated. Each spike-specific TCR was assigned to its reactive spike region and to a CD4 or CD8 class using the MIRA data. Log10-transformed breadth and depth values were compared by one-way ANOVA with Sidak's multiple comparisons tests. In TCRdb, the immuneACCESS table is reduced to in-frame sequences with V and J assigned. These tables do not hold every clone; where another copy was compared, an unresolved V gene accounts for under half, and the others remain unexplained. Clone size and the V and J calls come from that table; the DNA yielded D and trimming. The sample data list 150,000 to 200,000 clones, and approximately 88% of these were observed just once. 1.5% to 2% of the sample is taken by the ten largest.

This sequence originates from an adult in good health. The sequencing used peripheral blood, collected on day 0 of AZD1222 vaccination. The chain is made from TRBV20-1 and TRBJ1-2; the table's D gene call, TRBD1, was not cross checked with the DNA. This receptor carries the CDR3 CSAGFGQGTF.